A single sample gave rise to the 14 T cell receptor beta chains below, sequenced in a study of Ad26.COV2.S vaccination and SARS-CoV-2 variants. Sample treatment: some 20 received Ad26.COV2.S at low or high dose, single or two shots; about 5 received placebo; per-sample allocation not given. Samples came from day 63 after the first vaccine or placebo injection. This table comes from immunoSEQ multiplex PCR, and its TCRdb copy is limited to in-frame clones, with some not included. The sample lists about 680,000 clones; roughly 90% were seen once. The sequencing used peripheral blood, collected in a trial of Ad26.COV2.S vaccine versus placebo. These TCRs come from a person aged 18-65 years who received the Ad26.COV2.S COVID-19 vaccine or a placebo.

The genes are TRBV25-1 and TRBJ2-1; TRBD1 aligns across 10 bases. The ends lost 3 bases at V and 7 bases at J; junction bases unmatched: 6. The CDR3 is 15 amino acids. Germline lookup yields CDR1 MGHDK and CDR2 SYGVNS. The CDR3 is CASSERQGASNEQFF. The CDR3 DNA sequence: TGTGCCAGCAGTGAGAGACAGGGGGCCTCGAATGAGCAGTTCTTC.

Only one count was recorded for this clone. This chain uses TRBV7-9 with TRBJ1-2, with 7 positions matching TRBD1. The germline CDR1 and CDR2 sequences are SEHNR and FQNEAQ (reference sequence). The V and J ends lost 2 bases and 6 bases, in that order; junction bases with no gene match: 3. The length of the CDR3 is 13 residues. In DNA, the CDR3 is TGTGCCAGCAGCTTAATCGACAGGGATGGCTACACCTTC. It yields the protein CASSLIDRDGYTF.

This rearrangement joins TRBV18 to TRBJ2-3; 9 bases are a match to TRBD1. This CDR3 spans 16 amino acids. V trimming: 1 base; J trimming: 0 bases; junction bases outside the gene matches: 2. CDR1 and CDR2 from the germline V gene are KGHSH and LQKENI. CDR3 nucleotide sequence: TGTGCCAGCTCACCACGGACAGGGGCAAGCACAGATACGCAGTATTTT. Protein: CASSPRTGASTDTQYF.

This chain connects TRBV6-2 or TRBV6-3 to TRBJ2-1; 7 bases align to TRBD1. The CDR3 length is 16 residues. Germline lookup yields CDR1 MNHEY and CDR2 SVGEGT. V gave up 6 bases and J gave up 0 bases; unmatched junction bases: 8. The CDR3 DNA reads TGTGCCAGCAGCCGGGACAGTTCGAGCTCCTACAATGAGCAGTTCTTC. It is translated as CASSRDSSSSYNEQFF.

The table lists this clone with a few counts. This chain links TRBV5-4 with TRBJ2-7; tentative D call: TRBD1 (7 bases). This CDR3 region has 14 residues. The germline V gene has CDR1 SGHNT and CDR2 YYREEE (reference sequence). Trimming took 3 bases from V and 3 from J, leaving 13 bases between them. CDR3 in DNA: TGTGCCAGCAGCTCCCGACAGGGAGGCTACGAGCAGTACTTC. It yields the protein CASSSRQGGYEQYF. The full variable domain, completed using reference TRBV5-4 and TRBJ2-7, is ETGVTQSPTHLIKTRGQQVTLRCSSQSGHNTVSWYQQALGQGPQFIFQYYREEENGRGNFPPRFSGLQFPNYSSELNVNALELDDSALYLCASSSRQGGYEQYFGPGTRLTVT.

Only one count was recorded for this clone. The chain uses TRBV4-3 and TRBJ2-7; 8 bases map to TRBD2. V was pared by 1 base and J by 0 bases, with 8 bases of the junction left unmatched. The CDR3 consists of 17 residues. CDR1 LGHNA and CDR2 YSLEER come from the germline V gene. CDR3 loop: CASSQGLARMSSYEQYF. In nucleotides, the CDR3 is TGCGCCAGCAGCCAAGGACTAGCGCGAATGAGCTCCTACGAGCAGTACTTC.

This chain uses TRBV4-1 with TRBJ2-4; D is ambiguous. The germline CDR1 and CDR2 sequences are MGHRA and YSYEKL. This CDR3 has 13 amino acids. The V and J ends lost 0 bases and 2 bases respectively, with 2 bases between them. CDR3 DNA: TGCGCCAGCAGCCAAGATTCCAAAAACATTCAGTACTTC. This encodes CASSQDSKNIQYF.

The genes are TRBV18 and TRBJ2-1; 7 nucleotides match TRBD1. Looked up from germline, CDR1 is KGHSH and CDR2 is LQKENI. This CDR3 has 17 amino acids. With V trimmed by 5 bases and J by 0 bases, 10 bases remained unmatched. The CDR3: CASSSLARQGSYNEQFF. CDR3 nucleotides: TGTGCCAGCTCATCCCTTGCCCGACAGGGCTCCTACAATGAGCAGTTCTTC.

The chain uses TRBV18 and TRBJ2-5; no firm D call. The CDR3 totals 13 residues. The germline V gene has CDR1 KGHSH and CDR2 LQKENI. V was cut by 2 bases and J by 5 bases, with 9 bases left in between. The CDR3 DNA sequence: TGTGCCAGCTCACCAGACCAATTGGAGACCCAGTACTTC. Translation: CASSPDQLETQYF.

With regard to this clone: Different DNA sequences within this sample yield the same CDR3. This sequence joins TRBV7-7 and TRBJ2-3, with TRBD2 matching over 11 bases. There are 15 residues in the CDR3. V shed 5 bases, J shed 2 bases, and the junction held 3 bases outside the gene matches. Germline V gives CDR1 SSHAT, CDR2 FNYEAQ (reference sequence). This chain's CDR3 is CASSLSGGATDTQYF. In DNA, the CDR3 is TGTGCCAGCAGCCTTAGCGGGGGGGCCACAGATACGCAGTATTTT. The entire variable domain, with the rest obtained from reference TRBV7-7 and TRBJ2-3, is as follows: GAGVSQSPRYKVTKRGQDVTLRCDPISSHATLYWYQQALGQGPEFLTYFNYEAQPDKSGLPSDRFSAERPEGSISTLTIQRTEQRDSAMYRCASSLSGGATDTQYFGPGTRLTVL.

The rearrangement joins TRBV4-2 to TRBJ1-4; D is undetermined. V was cut by 4 bases and J by 8 bases, with 8 bases left in between. The CDR3 consists of 12 residues. The germline gives CDR1 LGHNA, CDR2 YNFKEQ. The CDR3: CASSPVSEKLFF. CDR3 DNA sequence: TGTGCCAGCAGCCCAGTTTCGGAAAAACTGTTTTTT.

The gene calls are TRBV2 and TRBJ2-1; D unresolved. V was cut by 4 bases and J by 8 bases, with 9 bases left in between. Germline-derived CDR1 and CDR2 are SNHLY and FYNNEI. The CDR3 length is 12 residues. The CDR3 region is CASSGDSDEQFF. CDR3 coding DNA: TGTGCCAGCAGTGGAGATAGTGATGAGCAGTTCTTC.

Only a few counts were recorded for this clone. The rearrangement joins TRBV12-5 to TRBJ1-5; D is perhaps TRBD1 (6 bases). There are 14 residues in the CDR3. Between the trimmed V and J ends, which lost 4 bases and 5 bases, there was a span of 12 bases. Germline assignment: CDR1 LGHNT and CDR2 FRNRAP. The CDR3 DNA reads TGTGCTAGTGGTTGGGAGGCAGGGGATCAGCCCCAGCATTTT. It encodes CASGWEAGDQPQHF.

The chain recombines TRBV30 with TRBJ1-4; D is perhaps TRBD1 (6 bases). The CDR3 has 15 amino acids. Per the germline V gene, CDR1 is GTSNPN and CDR2 is SVGIG (reference sequence). V lost 2 bases to trimming and J lost 7 bases, with 17 bases between them. The CDR3 DNA sequence: TGTGCCTGGAGTTTCCCGGGGGCGGTTGGTGAAAAACTGTTTTTT. Translation: CAWSFPGAVGEKLFF.